The source of this TCR beta chain is a study of a mutant IDH1 vaccine in newly diagnosed glioma (dated by TCRdb to the early 2020s). In terms of the full investigation: Vaccination started 4-6 weeks after radiotherapy alone, or was given together with temozolomide cycles in the groups whose treatment included chemotherapy. Of the approximately 33 treated patients, approximately 60% were male and around 38% were female, and a mean age of 40.4 years was recorded. Before enrollment, most patients had been given radiochemotherapy with temozolomide as standard therapy, while the rest had received either radiotherapy alone or temozolomide alone. The week-35 safety follow-up was designated visit V12, and the week-47 end of study was designated visit V13. Peripheral blood was collected at six visits: V03 (baseline), V05, V07, V10, V12 and V13. For exploratory analyses, longitudinal TCRB deep sequencing was carried out in roughly 23 treated patients wherever samples were available.

The germline V gene (reference sequence) provides CDR1 LNHDA and CDR2 SQIVND. The junction carries 6 bases between V and J, which are trimmed by 3 bases and 6 bases respectively. CDR3 length: 12 amino acids, cysteine to phenylalanine. Only CDR3 DNA remains: 36 bases, in frame from the first base. This clone was observed a few times. Its binding antigen is unknown. Base qualities are not at hand, and no much larger clone is one base apart. According to the study, the label for this sample's time point signals: week 35, safety follow-up. A 20-mer mutant IDH1 peptide at 300 micrograms in Montanide made up each vaccine dose, which was injected subcutaneously together with topical imiquimod. Across visits V03 through V10, patients got a total of eight vaccinations, given in weeks 1, 3, 5, 7, 11, 15, 19 and 23. The donors had newly diagnosed IDH1-mutant astrocytomas of WHO grade 3 or 4 that showed loss of nuclear ATRX. The samples were drawn from NOA16, a multicentre, single-arm, open-label phase I trial in Germany that tested a mutant IDH1 peptide vaccine in humans for the first time. Genomic DNA for TCRB sequencing was isolated from EDTA blood with the DNeasy Blood and Tissue Kit.

Overall study outcomes, separate from this receptor: According to the authors, sample limitations meant that analyses of patient blood samples could not be reproduced. No apparent relationship was observed between pseudoprogression and alterations in the top peripheral T cell clonotypes detected by TCRB sequencing. Availability determined which PBMC samples were chosen for TCRB deep sequencing. Across multiple MHC alleles, vaccine-induced immune responses were seen in approximately 93% of patients.

The library was obtained by the immunoSEQ multiplex PCR assay. Rearranged TCR beta chain sequences were amplified with the hsTCRB Kit following the manufacturer's protocol. An Illumina MiSeq was used to sequence the TCRB libraries. The paper's processing steps were these. The proprietary platform of the kit vendor was used for demultiplexing, trimming and gene mapping. TCRdb re-hosts the immuneACCESS table, in-frame sequences only. Its copies lack some clones; in the studies checked, an unresolved V gene accounts for under half of them, and the cause for the rest is not known. V and J calls and clone size are given by that table; D and trimming were obtained from the DNA. For this sample the table gives 60,000 to 75,000 clones, of which around 87% were detected only once. The top ten constitute 1.5% to 2% of the sample.

The sequence links TRBV19 to TRBJ1-5; tentative D gene TRBD1, with 5 bases matching. The origin of this receptor is a young man with glioma. Sample: PBMCs, taken from a glioma patient whose treatment included an IDH1 peptide vaccine. The DNA sequence follows: TGTGCCAGTAGTATGGGGACTCAGCCCCAGCATTTT. Translated, it reads CASSMGTQPQHF.